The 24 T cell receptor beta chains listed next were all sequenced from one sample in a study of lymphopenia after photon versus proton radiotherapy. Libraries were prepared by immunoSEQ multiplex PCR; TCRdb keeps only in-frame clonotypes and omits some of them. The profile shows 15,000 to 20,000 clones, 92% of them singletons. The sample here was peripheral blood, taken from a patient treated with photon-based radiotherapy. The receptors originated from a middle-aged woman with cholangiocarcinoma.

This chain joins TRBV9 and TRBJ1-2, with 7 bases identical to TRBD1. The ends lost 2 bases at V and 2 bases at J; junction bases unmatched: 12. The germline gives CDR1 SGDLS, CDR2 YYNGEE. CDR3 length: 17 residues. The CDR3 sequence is CASSVSRGNRLNYGYTF. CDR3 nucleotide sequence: TGTGCCAGCAGCGTTTCCAGGGGGAACCGATTAAACTATGGCTACACCTTC. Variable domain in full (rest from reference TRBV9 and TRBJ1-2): DSGVTQTPKHLITATGQRVTLRCSPRSGDLSVYWYQQSLDQGLQFLIQYYNGEERAKGNILERFSAQQFPDLHSELNLSSLELGDSALYFCASSVSRGNRLNYGYTFGSGTRLTVV.

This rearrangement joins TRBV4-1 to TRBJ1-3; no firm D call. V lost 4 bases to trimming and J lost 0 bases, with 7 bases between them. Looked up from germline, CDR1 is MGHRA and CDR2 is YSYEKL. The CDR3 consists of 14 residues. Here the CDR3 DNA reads TGCGCCAGCAGCCCGCAGAGCTCTGGAAACACCATATATTTT. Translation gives CASSPQSSGNTIYF.

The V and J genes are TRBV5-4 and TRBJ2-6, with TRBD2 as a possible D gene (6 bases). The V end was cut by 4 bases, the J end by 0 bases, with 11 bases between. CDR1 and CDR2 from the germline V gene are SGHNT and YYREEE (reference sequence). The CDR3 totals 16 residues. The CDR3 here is CASSPGTSSGANVLTF. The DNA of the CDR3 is TGTGCCAGCAGCCCAGGGACTTCCTCTGGGGCCAACGTCCTGACTTTC.

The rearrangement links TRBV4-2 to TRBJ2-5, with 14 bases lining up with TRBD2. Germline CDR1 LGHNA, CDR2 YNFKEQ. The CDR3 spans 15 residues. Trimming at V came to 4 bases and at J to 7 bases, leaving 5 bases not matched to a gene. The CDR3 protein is CASSRGLAGGSTQYF. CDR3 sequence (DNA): TGTGCCAGCAGCCGTGGACTAGCGGGAGGTTCGACCCAGTACTTC.

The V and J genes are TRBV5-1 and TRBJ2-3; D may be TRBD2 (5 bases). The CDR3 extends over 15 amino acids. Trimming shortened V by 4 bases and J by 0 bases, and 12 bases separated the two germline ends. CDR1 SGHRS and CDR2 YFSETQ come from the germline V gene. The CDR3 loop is CASSVRGSSTDTQYF. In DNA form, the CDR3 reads TGCGCCAGCAGCGTACGGGGTTCTAGCACAGATACGCAGTATTTT. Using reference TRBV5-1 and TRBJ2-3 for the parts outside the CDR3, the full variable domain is KAGVTQTPRYLIKTRGQQVTLSCSPISGHRSVSWYQQTPGQGLQFLFEYFSETQRNKGNFPGRFSGRQFSNSRSEMNVSTLELGDSALYLCASSVRGSSTDTQYFGPGTRLTVL.

The CDR3 loop reads CASSSVSPYNQPQHF. CDR3 coding DNA: TGTGCCAGCAGTTCAGTCAGCCCGTACAATCAGCCCCAGCATTTT. The gene calls are TRBV27 and TRBJ1-5; the D is unclear. V was trimmed by 4 bases and J by 3 bases, leaving 13 bases between them. The length of the CDR3 is 15 residues. CDR1 and CDR2 (germline): MNHEY, SMNVEV (reference sequence).

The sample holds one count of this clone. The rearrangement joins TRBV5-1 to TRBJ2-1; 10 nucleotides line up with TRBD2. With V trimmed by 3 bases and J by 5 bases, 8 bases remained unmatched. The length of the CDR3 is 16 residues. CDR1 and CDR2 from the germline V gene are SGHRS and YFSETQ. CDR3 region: CASSSEAGGPNNEQFF. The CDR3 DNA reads TGCGCCAGCAGCTCCGAAGCGGGAGGGCCAAACAATGAGCAGTTCTTC.

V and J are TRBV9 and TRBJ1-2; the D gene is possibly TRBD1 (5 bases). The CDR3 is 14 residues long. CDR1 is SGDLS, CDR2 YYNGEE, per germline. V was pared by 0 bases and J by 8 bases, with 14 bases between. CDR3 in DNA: TGTGCCAGCAGCGTAGTAGCGGGGGGGTACGGCTACACCTTC. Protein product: CASSVVAGGYGYTF.

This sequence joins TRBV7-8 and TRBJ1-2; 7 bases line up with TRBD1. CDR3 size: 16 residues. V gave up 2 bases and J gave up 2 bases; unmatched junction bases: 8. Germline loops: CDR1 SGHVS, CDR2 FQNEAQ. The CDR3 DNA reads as TGTGCCAGCAGCTTACGTCTAGGGGGCGCAAACTATGGCTACACCTTC. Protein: CASSLRLGGANYGYTF.

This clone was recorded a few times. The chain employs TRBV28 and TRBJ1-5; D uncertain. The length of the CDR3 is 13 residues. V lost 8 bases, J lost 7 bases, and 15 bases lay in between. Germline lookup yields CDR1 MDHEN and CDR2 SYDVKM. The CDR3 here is CASGKGARQPQHF. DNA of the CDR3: TGTGCCAGCGGTAAGGGCGCGAGACAGCCCCAGCATTTT. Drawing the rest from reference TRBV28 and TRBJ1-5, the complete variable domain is DVKVTQSSRYLVKRTGEKVFLECVQDMDHENMFWYRQDPGLGLRLIYFSYDVKMKEKGDIPEGYSVSREKKERFSLILESASTNQTSMYLCASGKGARQPQHFGDGTRLSIL.

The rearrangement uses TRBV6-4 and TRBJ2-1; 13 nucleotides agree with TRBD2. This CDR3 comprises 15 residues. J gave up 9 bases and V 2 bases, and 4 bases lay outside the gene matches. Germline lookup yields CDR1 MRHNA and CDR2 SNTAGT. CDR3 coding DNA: TGTGCCAGCAGTGACACTAGCGGGGGGGCCAGTGAGCAGTTCTTC. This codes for CASSDTSGGASEQFF.

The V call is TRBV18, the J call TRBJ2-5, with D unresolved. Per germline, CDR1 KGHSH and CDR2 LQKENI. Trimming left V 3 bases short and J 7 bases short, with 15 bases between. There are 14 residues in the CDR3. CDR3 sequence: CASSPPTPPRTQYF. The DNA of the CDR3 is TGTGCCAGCTCACCGCCGACTCCCCCCCGGACCCAGTACTTC.

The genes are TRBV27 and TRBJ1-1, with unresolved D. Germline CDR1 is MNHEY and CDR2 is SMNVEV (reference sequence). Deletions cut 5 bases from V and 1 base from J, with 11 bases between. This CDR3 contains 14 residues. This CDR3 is CASSRRGGNTEAFF. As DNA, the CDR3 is TGTGCCAGCAGTCGCCGAGGTGGGAACACTGAAGCTTTCTTT.

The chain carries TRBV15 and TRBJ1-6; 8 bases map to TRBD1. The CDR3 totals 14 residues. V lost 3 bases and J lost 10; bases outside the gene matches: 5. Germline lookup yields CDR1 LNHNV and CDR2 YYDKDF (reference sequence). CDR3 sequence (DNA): TGTGCCACCAGCAGGGGCAGGGGGCGATCACCCCTCCACTTT. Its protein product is CATSRGRGRSPLHF.

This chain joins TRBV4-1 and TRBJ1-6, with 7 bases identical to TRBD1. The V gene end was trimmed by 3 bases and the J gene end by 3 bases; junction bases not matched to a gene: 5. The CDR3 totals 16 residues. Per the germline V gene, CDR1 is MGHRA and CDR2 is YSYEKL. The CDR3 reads CASSHGTASYNSPLHF. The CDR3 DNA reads TGCGCCAGCAGCCACGGGACAGCAAGCTATAATTCACCCCTCCACTTT.

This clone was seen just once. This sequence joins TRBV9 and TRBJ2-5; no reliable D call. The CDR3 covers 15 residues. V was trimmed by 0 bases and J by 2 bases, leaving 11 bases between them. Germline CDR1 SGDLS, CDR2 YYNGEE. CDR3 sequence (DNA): TGTGCCAGCAGCGTAGCTGGTACTTTACAAGAGACCCAGTACTTC. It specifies CASSVAGTLQETQYF.

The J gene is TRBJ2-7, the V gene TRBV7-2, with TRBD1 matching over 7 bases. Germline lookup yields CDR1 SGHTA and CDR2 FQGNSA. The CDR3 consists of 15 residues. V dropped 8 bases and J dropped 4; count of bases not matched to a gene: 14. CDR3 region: CASSTTTGDKYEQYF. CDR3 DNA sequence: TGTGCCAGCTCGACTACTACAGGGGACAAGTACGAGCAGTACTTC.

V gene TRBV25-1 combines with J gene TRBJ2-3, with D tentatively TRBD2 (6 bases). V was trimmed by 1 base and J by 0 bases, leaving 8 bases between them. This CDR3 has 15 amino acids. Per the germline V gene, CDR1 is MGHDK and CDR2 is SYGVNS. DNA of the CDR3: TGTGCCAGCAGTGAATGGGGGGAAAGCACAGATACGCAGTATTTT. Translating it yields CASSEWGESTDTQYF.

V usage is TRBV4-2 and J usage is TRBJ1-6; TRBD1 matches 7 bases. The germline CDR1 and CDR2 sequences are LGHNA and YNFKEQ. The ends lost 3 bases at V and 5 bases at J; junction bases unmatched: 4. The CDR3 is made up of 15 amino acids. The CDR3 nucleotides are TGTGCCAGCAGCCAGTTCGGGACAGATAATTCACCCCTCCACTTT. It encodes CASSQFGTDNSPLHF.

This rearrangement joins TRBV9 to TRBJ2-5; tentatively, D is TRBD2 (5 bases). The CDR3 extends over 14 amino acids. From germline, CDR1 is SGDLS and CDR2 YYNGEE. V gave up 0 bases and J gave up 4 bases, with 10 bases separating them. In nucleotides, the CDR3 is TGTGCCAGCAGCGTAGCCGAGGGTTTAGAGACCCAGTACTTC. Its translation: CASSVAEGLETQYF. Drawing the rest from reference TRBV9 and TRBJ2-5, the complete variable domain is DSGVTQTPKHLITATGQRVTLRCSPRSGDLSVYWYQQSLDQGLQFLIQYYNGEERAKGNILERFSAQQFPDLHSELNLSSLELGDSALYFCASSVAEGLETQYFGPGTRLLVL.

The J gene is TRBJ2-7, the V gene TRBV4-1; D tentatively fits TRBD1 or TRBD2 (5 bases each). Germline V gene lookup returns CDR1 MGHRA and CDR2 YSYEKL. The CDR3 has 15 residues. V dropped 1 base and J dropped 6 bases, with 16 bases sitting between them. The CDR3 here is CASSQGDQPSFEQYF. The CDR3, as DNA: TGCGCCAGCAGCCAAGGGGACCAGCCGAGTTTCGAGCAGTACTTC.

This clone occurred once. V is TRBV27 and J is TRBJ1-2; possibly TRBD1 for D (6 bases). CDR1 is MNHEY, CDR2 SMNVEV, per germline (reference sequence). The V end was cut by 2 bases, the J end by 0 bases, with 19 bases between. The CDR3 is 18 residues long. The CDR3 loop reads CASSLSRGRGPSNYGYTF. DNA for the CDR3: TGTGCCAGCAGTTTAAGTCGAGGCAGGGGCCCTTCTAACTATGGCTACACCTTC.

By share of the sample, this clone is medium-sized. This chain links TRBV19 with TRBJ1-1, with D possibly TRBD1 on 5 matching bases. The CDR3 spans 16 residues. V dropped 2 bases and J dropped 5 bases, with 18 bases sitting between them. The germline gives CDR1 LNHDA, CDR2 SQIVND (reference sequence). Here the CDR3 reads CASSISESRGGTEAFF. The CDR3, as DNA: TGTGCCAGTAGTATAAGCGAATCGAGGGGAGGGACTGAAGCTTTCTTT.

CDR3 nucleotides: TGTGCCAGCAGTGAGAGCCTGTGGACAAGGAAAAATCAGCCCCAGCATTTT. It encodes CASSESLWTRKNQPQHF. The chain uses TRBV6-1 and TRBJ1-5, with D perhaps matching TRBD1 (5 bases). Germline CDR1 is MNHNS and CDR2 is SASEGT. This CDR3 is built from 17 residues. Trimming took 3 bases from V and 4 from J, leaving 19 bases between them.